The count of the clone carrying this TCR beta chain is one. The data derive from a study of blood T cell repertoires in COVID-19. Germline loops: CDR1 MDHEN, CDR2 SYDVKM. The J segment lost 2 bases and the V segment lost 7 bases, leaving 8 bases of the junction unmatched. This CDR3 contains 15 residues. Assay used: immunoSEQ multiplex PCR; TCRdb lists only in-frame clones, some missing. Among around 76,000 clones listed, around 80% were seen once. The material sequenced was peripheral blood. This chain links TRBV28 with TRBJ2-7; TRBD2 aligns across 10 bases. This receptor was identified in a man aged 45-65 years with COVID-19, enrolled during active disease. The CDR3 protein is CASTSSGSLPYEQYF. DNA of the CDR3: TGTGCCAGCACCTCTAGCGGGAGTTTACCCTACGAGCAGTACTTC.